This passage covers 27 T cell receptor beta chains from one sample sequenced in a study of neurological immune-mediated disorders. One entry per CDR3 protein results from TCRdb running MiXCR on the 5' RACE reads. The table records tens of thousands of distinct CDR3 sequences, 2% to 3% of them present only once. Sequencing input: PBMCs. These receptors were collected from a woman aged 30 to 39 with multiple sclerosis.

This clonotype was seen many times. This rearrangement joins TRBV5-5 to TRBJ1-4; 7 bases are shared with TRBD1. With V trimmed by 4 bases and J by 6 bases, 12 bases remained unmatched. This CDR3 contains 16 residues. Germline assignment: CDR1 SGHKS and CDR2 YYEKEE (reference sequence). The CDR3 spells CASSPRQGGADEKLFF. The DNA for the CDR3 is TGTGCCAGCAGCCCCCGCCAGGGGGGCGCGGATGAAAAACTGTTTTTT.

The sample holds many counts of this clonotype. The CDR3 sequence is CASSLGLAGDEQYF. For the CDR3, the DNA is TGTGCCAGCAGTTTGGGACTAGCGGGAGACGAGCAGTACTTC. This chain joins TRBV12-3 or TRBV12-4 and TRBJ2-7, with 14 bases aligning to TRBD2. The CDR3 runs to 14 residues. V was clipped by 3 bases and J by 5 bases; unmatched bases: 0.

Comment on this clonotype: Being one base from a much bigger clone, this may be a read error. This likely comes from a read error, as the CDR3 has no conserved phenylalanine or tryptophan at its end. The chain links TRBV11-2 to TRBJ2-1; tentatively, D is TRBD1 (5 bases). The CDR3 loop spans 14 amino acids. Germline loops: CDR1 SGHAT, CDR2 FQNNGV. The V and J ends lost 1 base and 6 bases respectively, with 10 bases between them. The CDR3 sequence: CASSLGGSGNEQFL. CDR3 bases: TGTGCCAGCAGCTTAGGGGGCTCAGGCAATGAGCAGTTCCTC.

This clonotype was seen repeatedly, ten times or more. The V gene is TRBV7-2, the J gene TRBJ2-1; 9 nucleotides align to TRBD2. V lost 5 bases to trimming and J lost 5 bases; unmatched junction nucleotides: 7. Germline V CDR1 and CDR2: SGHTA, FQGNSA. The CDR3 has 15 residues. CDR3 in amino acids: CASSLSGRRNNEQFF. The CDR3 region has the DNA TGTGCCAGCAGCCTTAGCGGGAGAAGGAACAATGAGCAGTTCTTC.

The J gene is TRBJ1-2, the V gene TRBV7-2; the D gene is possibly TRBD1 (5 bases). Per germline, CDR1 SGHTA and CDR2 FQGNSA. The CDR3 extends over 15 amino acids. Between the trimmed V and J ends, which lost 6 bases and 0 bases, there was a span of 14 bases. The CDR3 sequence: CASSNTGGPNYGYTF. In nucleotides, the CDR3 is TGTGCCAGCAGTAATACAGGCGGTCCTAACTATGGCTACACCTTC.

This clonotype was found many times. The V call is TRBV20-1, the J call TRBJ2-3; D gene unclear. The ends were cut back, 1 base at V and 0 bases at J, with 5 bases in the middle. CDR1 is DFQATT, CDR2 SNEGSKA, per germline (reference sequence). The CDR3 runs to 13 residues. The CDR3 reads CSARVPSTDTQYF. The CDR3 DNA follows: TGCAGTGCTAGAGTACCAAGCACAGATACGCAGTATTTT.

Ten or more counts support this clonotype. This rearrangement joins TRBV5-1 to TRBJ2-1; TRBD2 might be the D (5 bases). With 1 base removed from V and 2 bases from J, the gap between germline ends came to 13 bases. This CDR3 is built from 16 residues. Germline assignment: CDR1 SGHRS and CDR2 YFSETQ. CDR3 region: CASSLSPAAPYNEQFF. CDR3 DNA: TGCGCCAGCAGCTTGTCTCCAGCGGCCCCCTACAATGAGCAGTTCTTC. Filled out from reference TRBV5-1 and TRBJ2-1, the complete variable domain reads KAGVTQTPRYLIKTRGQQVTLSCSPISGHRSVSWYQQTPGQGLQFLFEYFSETQRNKGNFPGRFSGRQFSNSRSEMNVSTLELGDSALYLCASSLSPAAPYNEQFFGPGTRLTVL.

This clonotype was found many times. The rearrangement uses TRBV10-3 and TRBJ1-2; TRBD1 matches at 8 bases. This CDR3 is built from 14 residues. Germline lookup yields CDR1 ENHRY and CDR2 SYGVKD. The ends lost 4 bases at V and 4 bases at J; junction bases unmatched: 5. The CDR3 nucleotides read TGTGCCATCAGTGCACGGACAGGGACCTATGGCTACACCTTC. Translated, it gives CAISARTGTYGYTF.

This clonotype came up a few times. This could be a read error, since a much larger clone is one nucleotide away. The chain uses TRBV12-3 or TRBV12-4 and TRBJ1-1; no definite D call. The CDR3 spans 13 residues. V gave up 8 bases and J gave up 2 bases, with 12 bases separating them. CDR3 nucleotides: TGTGCCAGCGCGGGAACACTCAACACTGAAGCTTTCTTT. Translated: CASAGTLNTEAFF.

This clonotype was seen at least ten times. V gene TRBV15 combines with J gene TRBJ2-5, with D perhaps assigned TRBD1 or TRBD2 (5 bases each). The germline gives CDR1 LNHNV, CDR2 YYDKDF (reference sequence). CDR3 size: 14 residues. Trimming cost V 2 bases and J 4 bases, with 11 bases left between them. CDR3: CATSRIRGVETQYF. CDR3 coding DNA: TGTGCCACCAGCAGAATTAGAGGGGTAGAGACCCAGTACTTC. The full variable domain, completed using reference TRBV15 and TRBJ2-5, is DAMVIQNPRYQVTQFGKPVTLSCSQTLNHNVMYWYQQKSSQAPKLLFHYYDKDFNNEADTPDNFQSRRPNTSFCFLDIRSPGLGDTAMYLCATSRIRGVETQYFGPGTRLLVL.

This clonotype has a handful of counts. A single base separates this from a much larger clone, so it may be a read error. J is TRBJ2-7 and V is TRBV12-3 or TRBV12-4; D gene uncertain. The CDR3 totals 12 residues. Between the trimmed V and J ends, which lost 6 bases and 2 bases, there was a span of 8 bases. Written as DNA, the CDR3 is TGTGCCAGCAGCAGCCAAGCCTACGAGCAGTACTTC. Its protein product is CASSSQAYEQYF.

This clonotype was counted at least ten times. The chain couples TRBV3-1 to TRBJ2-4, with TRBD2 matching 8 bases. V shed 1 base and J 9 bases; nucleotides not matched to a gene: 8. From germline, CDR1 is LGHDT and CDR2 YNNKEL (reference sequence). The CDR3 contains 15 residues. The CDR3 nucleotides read TGTGCCAGCAGCCAAGTCGGGACTAGTCATAGCATTCAGTACTTC. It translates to CASSQVGTSHSIQYF. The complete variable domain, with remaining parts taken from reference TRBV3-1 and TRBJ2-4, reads DTAVSQTPKYLVTQMGNDKSIKCEQNLGHDTMYWYKQDSKKFLKIMFSYNNKELIINETVPNRFSPKSPDKAHLNLHINSLELGDSAVYFCASSQVGTSHSIQYFGAGTRLSVL.

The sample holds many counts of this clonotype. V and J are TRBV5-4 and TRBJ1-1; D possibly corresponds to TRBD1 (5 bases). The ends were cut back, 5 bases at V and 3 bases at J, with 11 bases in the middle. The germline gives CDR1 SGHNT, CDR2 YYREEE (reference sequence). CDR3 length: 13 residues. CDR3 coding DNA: TGTGCCAGCAGACTACAGGAGGACACTGAAGCTTTCTTT. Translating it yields CASRLQEDTEAFF.

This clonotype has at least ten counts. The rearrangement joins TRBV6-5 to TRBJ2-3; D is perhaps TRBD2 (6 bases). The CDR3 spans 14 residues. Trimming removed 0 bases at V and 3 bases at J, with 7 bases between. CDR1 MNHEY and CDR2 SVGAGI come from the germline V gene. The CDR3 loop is CASSYSEGTDTQYF. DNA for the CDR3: TGTGCCAGCAGTTACTCGGAGGGGACAGATACGCAGTATTTT.

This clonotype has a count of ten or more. The CDR3 is CSAEGPASGANEQFF. Here the CDR3 DNA reads TGCAGTGCCGAGGGACCGGCTAGCGGGGCTAATGAGCAGTTCTTC. The rearrangement links TRBV20-1 to TRBJ2-1; 9 nucleotides line up with TRBD2. With V trimmed by 6 bases and J by 7 bases, 13 bases remained unmatched. The V gene's germline CDR1 is DFQATT and CDR2 SNEGSKA (reference sequence). CDR3 length: 15 residues.

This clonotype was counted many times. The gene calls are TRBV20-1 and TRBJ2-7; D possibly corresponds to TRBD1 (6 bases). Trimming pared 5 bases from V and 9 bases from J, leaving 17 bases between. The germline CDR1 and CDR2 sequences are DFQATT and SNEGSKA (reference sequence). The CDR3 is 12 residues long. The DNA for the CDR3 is TGCAGTGCTCCCAGGGGCTCCTTAGGGCAGTACTTC. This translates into CSAPRGSLGQYF.

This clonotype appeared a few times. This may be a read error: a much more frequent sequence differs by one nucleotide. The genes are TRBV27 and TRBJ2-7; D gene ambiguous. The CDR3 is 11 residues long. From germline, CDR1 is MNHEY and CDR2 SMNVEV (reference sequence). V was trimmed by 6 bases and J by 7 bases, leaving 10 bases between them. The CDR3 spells CASRGLKEQYF. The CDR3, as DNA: TGTGCCAGCAGGGGCCTGAAAGAGCAGTACTTC.

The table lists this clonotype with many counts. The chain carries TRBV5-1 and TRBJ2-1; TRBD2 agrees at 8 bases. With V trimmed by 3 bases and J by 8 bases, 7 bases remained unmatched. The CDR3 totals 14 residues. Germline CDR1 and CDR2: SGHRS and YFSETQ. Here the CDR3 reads CASSSHGLADEQFF. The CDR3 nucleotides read TGCGCCAGCAGCTCACATGGACTAGCAGATGAGCAGTTCTTC.

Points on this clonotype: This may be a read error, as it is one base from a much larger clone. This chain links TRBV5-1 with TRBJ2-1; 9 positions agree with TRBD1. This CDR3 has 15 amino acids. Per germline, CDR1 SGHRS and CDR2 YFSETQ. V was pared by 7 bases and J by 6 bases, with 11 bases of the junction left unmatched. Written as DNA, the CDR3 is TGCGCCAGCGGAAGACTCGGACAGGGGACCAATGAGCAGTTCTTC. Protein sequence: CASGRLGQGTNEQFF.

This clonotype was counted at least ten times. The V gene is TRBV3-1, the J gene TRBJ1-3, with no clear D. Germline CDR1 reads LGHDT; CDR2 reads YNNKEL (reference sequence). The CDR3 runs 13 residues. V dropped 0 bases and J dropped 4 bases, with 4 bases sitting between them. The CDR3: CASSQELGNTIYF. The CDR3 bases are TGTGCCAGCAGCCAAGAGCTAGGAAACACCATATATTTT.

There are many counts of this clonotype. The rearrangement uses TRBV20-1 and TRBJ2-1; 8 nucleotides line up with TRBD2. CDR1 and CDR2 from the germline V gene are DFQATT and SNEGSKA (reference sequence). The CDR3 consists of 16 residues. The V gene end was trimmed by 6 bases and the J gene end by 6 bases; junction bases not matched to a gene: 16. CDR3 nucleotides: TGCAGTGCCCGACTAGAAACGGGAGGGTATAGCAATGAGCAGTTCTTC. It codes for CSARLETGGYSNEQFF.

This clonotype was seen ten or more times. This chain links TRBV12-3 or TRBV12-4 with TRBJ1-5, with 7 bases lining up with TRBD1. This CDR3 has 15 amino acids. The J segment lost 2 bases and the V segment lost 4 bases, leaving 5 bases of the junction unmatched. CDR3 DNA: TGTGCCAGCAGTTCCGATACAGGGGGCAATCAGCCCCAGCATTTT. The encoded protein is CASSSDTGGNQPQHF.

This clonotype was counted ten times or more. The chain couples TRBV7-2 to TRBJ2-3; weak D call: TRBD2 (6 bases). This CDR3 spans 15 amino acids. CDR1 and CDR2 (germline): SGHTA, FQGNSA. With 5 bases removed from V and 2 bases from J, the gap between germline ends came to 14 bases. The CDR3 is CASSPRELATDTQYF. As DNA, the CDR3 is TGTGCCAGCAGCCCACGGGAGCTGGCCACAGATACGCAGTATTTT.

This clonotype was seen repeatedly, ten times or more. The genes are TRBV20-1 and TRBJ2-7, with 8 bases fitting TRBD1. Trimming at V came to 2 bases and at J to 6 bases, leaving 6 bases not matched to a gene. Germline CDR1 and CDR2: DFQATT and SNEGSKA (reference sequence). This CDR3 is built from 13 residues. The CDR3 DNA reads TGCAGTGCTAGACTACAGGGGGGCGCCGAGCAGTACTTC. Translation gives CSARLQGGAEQYF.

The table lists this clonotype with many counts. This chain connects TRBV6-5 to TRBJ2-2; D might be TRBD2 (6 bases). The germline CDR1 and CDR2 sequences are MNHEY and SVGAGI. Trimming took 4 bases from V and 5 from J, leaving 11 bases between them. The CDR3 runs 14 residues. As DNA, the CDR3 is TGTGCCAGCAGTTGGCAGGAGGGGACCGGGGAGCTGTTTTTT. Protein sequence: CASSWQEGTGELFF.

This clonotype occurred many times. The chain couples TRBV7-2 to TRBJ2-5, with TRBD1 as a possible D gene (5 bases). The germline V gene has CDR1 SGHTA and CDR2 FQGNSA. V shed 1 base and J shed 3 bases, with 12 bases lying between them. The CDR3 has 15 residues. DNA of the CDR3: TGTGCCAGCAGCTTAGGACAGAACAAGAAAGAGACCCAGTACTTC. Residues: CASSLGQNKKETQYF.

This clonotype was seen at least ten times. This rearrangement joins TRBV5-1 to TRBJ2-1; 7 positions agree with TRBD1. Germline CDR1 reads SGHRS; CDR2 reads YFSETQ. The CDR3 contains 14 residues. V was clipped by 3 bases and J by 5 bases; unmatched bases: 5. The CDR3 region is CASSSLQGHNEQFF. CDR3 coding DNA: TGCGCCAGCAGCTCACTACAGGGGCACAATGAGCAGTTCTTC. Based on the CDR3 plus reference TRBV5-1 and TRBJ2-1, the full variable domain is KAGVTQTPRYLIKTRGQQVTLSCSPISGHRSVSWYQQTPGQGLQFLFEYFSETQRNKGNFPGRFSGRQFSNSRSEMNVSTLELGDSALYLCASSSLQGHNEQFFGPGTRLTVL.